This TCR beta chain was profiled in a study of blood T cell repertoires in COVID-19. The ends lost 6 bases at V and 6 bases at J; junction bases unmatched: 11. From germline, CDR1 is MDHEN and CDR2 SYDVKM. The length of the CDR3 is 15 residues. Some clones are missing from TCRdb's copy, which holds only in-frame ones; the method was immunoSEQ multiplex PCR. The sample holds 95,000 to 100,000 clones; 85% to 95% are singletons and the top ten take 5% to 6%. Sample: peripheral blood. The rearrangement links TRBV28 to TRBJ1-5, with 7 bases fitting TRBD1. The clonotype originates from a man aged 50 to 60 with active COVID-19. CDR3: CASRRNRGLGQPQHF. As DNA, the CDR3 is TGTGCCAGCAGAAGAAACAGGGGCCTGGGTCAGCCCCAGCATTTT.